The TCR beta chain under discussion was sequenced for a study of beta chain features in type 1 diabetes. Expressed TCRB transcripts were sequenced after all isolated RNA was converted to cDNA. Clones were sequenced by immunoSEQ multiplex PCR, and TCRdb holds only the in-frame ones, with some missing. Of under 950,000 clones listed, under 20% were seen once; the top ten hold 0.02% to 0.025%. V lost 7 bases, J lost 7 bases, and 12 bases stayed unmatched. The CDR3 is made up of 15 amino acids. In germline, CDR1 is ENHRY, CDR2 SYGVKD. The TCR originated in a woman younger than 30 in good health. The sample was naive CD4+ T cells from blood. The V gene is TRBV10-3, the J gene TRBJ1-3; TRBD1 matches at 8 bases. The CDR3: CAITKGQGLLNTIYF. CDR3 DNA sequence: TGTGCCATCACTAAAGGACAGGGCCTACTCAACACCATATATTTT.